Below, 28 T cell receptor beta chains from the same sample are listed, as sequenced in a study of radiation and T cells in renal cell carcinoma. Treatment specified: 15 Gy SBRT to primary tumor, nephrectomy 4 weeks later. Assay used: immunoSEQ multiplex PCR; TCRdb lists only in-frame clones, some missing. Here the sample spans 7,000 to 9,500 clones, about three fifths being singletons. The starting material was tumor tissue, obtained from a patient whose treatment included radiotherapy and nephrectomy. The receptors stem from a man aged 55 to 70 with renal cell carcinoma.

This rearrangement joins TRBV4-1 to TRBJ2-7, with D unresolved. Germline V gene data show CDR1 as MGHRA and CDR2 as YSYEKL. The CDR3 is 14 residues long. The V end was cut by 2 bases, the J end by 5 bases, with 13 bases between. In DNA form, the CDR3 reads TGCGCCAGCAGCCAATTTCCAAGGGTCAACGAGCAGTACTTC. Its translation is CASSQFPRVNEQYF.

The table lists this clone with a few counts. As DNA, the CDR3 is TGTGCCAGCAGATCCGAGACAGGGGGCCAAACTGAAGCTTTCTTT. Amino acids: CASRSETGGQTEAFF. J is TRBJ1-1 and V is TRBV28; the match to TRBD1 covers 10 bases. The CDR3 contains 15 residues. V shed 6 bases and J 5 bases; nucleotides not matched to a gene: 9. The germline V gene encodes CDR1 MDHEN and CDR2 SYDVKM.

The rearrangement joins TRBV5-1 to TRBJ1-1; D ambiguous. The CDR3 length is 14 residues. V was clipped by 0 bases and J by 4 bases, with 10 bases between them. Germline loops: CDR1 SGHRS, CDR2 YFSETQ. CDR3 bases: TGCGCCAGCAGCTTGGAAGGGAGGAGCACTGAAGCTTTCTTT. Encoded protein: CASSLEGRSTEAFF.

A note on this clone: The junction shows a germline mismatch at one end, possibly a read error. The V call is TRBV27, the J call TRBJ2-7; D unclear. CDR3 size: 11 residues. Per the germline V gene, CDR1 is MNHEY and CDR2 is SMNVEV (reference sequence). The CDR3: CASSSSYAQYF. CDR3 sequence (DNA): TGTGCCAGCAGTTCATCCTACGCGCAGTACTTC.

This clone was counted only a few times. This chain links TRBV30 with TRBJ1-2; the D is unclear. Per the germline V gene, CDR1 is GTSNPN and CDR2 is SVGIG (reference sequence). This CDR3 spans 14 amino acids. V was pared by 5 bases and J by 5 bases, with 18 bases between. The CDR3 DNA reads as TGTGCCTGGGGGCCCCTGACCGCGACGTATGGCTACACCTTC. This encodes CAWGPLTATYGYTF.

The chain carries TRBV6-5 and TRBJ2-3; TRBD1 matches at 8 bases. With 5 bases clipped from V and 4 bases from J, the junction kept 5 bases outside the gene matches. The CDR3 sequence is 14 residues long. From germline, CDR1 is MNHEY and CDR2 SVGAGI. CDR3 in DNA: TGTGCCAGCAGTGACGACAGGGGAGCAGATACGCAGTATTTT. Protein product: CASSDDRGADTQYF.

The chain carries TRBV28 and TRBJ1-1, with 8 bases fitting TRBD1. The CDR3 consists of 17 residues. The germline V gene has CDR1 MDHEN and CDR2 SYDVKM. V lost 6 bases and J lost 2; bases outside the gene matches: 14. The CDR3 nucleotides are TGTGCCAGCAGACTGATTTGGACAGGGAGGGGTAACACTGAAGCTTTCTTT. Encoded protein: CASRLIWTGRGNTEAFF.

The chain carries TRBV28 and TRBJ1-1; D possibly corresponds to TRBD1 (6 bases). V lost 3 bases to trimming and J lost 4 bases, with 9 bases between them. Germline loops: CDR1 MDHEN, CDR2 SYDVKM. The CDR3 sequence is 13 residues long. CDR3 in DNA: TGTGCCAGCAGTTTCAGGGGAGGCACTGAAGCTTTCTTT. Translated: CASSFRGGTEAFF.

V usage is TRBV7-8 and J usage is TRBJ2-7; possible D gene TRBD2, 11 bases. Germline V gene sequence: CDR1 SGHVS, CDR2 FQNEAQ. This CDR3 is built from 22 residues. The V and J ends lost 5 bases and 2 bases respectively, with 37 bases between them. The CDR3, as DNA: TGTGCCAGCAGCGTACGACAGGGGGCGAGGGCTAGCGGGAGGAGACCCACCTACGAGCAGTACTTC. It is translated as CASSVRQGARASGRRPTYEQYF. Filled out from reference TRBV7-8 and TRBJ2-7, the complete variable domain reads GAGVSQSPRYKVAKRGQDVALRCDPISGHVSLFWYQQALGQGPEFLTYFQNEAQLDKSGLPSDRFFAERPEGSVSTLKIQRTQQEDSAVYLCASSVRQGARASGRRPTYEQYFGPGTRLTVT.

This chain links TRBV5-1 with TRBJ1-5; no clear D. CDR3 size: 13 residues. Trimming pared 0 bases from V and 5 bases from J, leaving 6 bases between. The V gene's germline CDR1 is SGHRS and CDR2 YFSETQ. CDR3 in DNA: TGCGCCAGCAGCTTGGAGCCGGATCAGCCCCAGCATTTT. This sequence encodes CASSLEPDQPQHF.

J is TRBJ1-1 and V is TRBV29-1; a weak D match, TRBD1 (6 bases). Germline V gene lookup returns CDR1 SQVTM and CDR2 ANQGSEA. CDR3 length: 14 residues. V was clipped by 5 bases and J by 1 base, with 14 bases between them. CDR3 nucleotides: TGCAGCGTTAGGGGACAACGATCGAACACTGAAGCTTTCTTT. This sequence encodes CSVRGQRSNTEAFF.

This clone has only a few counts. This chain connects TRBV30 to TRBJ2-7; D not certain. V lost 4 bases and J lost 2, with 9 bases in between. This CDR3 has 12 amino acids. The germline V gene has CDR1 GTSNPN and CDR2 SVGIG (reference sequence). In DNA, the CDR3 is TGTGCCTGGATTAAAGATACCTACGAGCAGTACTTC. It specifies CAWIKDTYEQYF.

The chain recombines TRBV4-3 with TRBJ2-1, with D possibly matching TRBD2 (5 bases). Germline V CDR1 and CDR2: LGHNA, YSLEER. V shed 0 bases and J shed 8 bases, with 8 bases lying between them. The CDR3 has 13 residues. The CDR3, as DNA: TGCGCCAGCAGCCAAGATTTGAGGGATGAGCAGTTCTTC. It translates to CASSQDLRDEQFF.

This CDR3 reads CASRGDSSLLLNSGNTIYF. CDR3 in DNA: TGTGCCAGCAGGGGAGACAGCTCGCTGCTACTGAACTCTGGAAACACCATATATTTT. The rearrangement links TRBV28 to TRBJ1-3; a possible D gene is TRBD1 (5 bases). The ends were cut back, 6 bases at V and 0 bases at J, with 24 bases in the middle. The CDR3 contains 19 residues. Germline CDR1 is MDHEN and CDR2 is SYDVKM.

V gene TRBV27 combines with J gene TRBJ2-7, with D perhaps TRBD1 (6 bases). CDR1 MNHEY and CDR2 SMNVEV come from the germline V gene (reference sequence). Trimming removed 1 base from V and 0 bases from J, with 13 bases in between. The CDR3 spans 16 residues. The CDR3 DNA reads as TGTGCCAGCAGTTTATACCTCAGGGGCAGCTCCTACGAGCAGTACTTC. Its translation: CASSLYLRGSSYEQYF.

The chain recombines TRBV18 with TRBJ1-1, with 10 positions matching TRBD1. Trimming removed 5 bases from V and 0 bases from J; junction bases left unmatched: 3. From germline, CDR1 is KGHSH and CDR2 LQKENI. The CDR3 extends over 15 amino acids. CDR3 in DNA: TGTGCCAGCTCAGGACAGGGGGTCCTGAACACTGAAGCTTTCTTT. Translation gives CASSGQGVLNTEAFF.

The chain recombines TRBV6-4 with TRBJ1-1; D uncertain. This CDR3 is built from 13 residues. CDR1 and CDR2 from the germline V gene are MRHNA and SNTAGT. The V and J ends lost 5 bases and 6 bases respectively, with 13 bases between them. The CDR3 protein is CASSSVLSAEAFF. CDR3 in DNA: TGTGCCAGCAGTTCTGTTTTGAGCGCTGAAGCTTTCTTT.

This chain connects TRBV11-3 to TRBJ1-1; the D is unclear. This CDR3 region has 12 residues. V was pared by 5 bases and J by 2 bases, with 6 bases between. Germline CDR1 reads SGHNT; CDR2 reads YENEEA. This CDR3 is CASSARNTEAFF. The CDR3 coding sequence is TGTGCCAGCAGCGCTCGTAACACTGAAGCTTTCTTT.

This sequence joins TRBV5-6 and TRBJ1-4; no firm D call. The length of the CDR3 is 17 residues. V gave up 3 bases and J gave up 2 bases, with 17 bases separating them. CDR1 is SGHDT, CDR2 YYEEEE, per germline. The CDR3 sequence: CASSWRPGSGTNEKLFF. Written as DNA, the CDR3 is TGTGCCAGCAGCTGGCGCCCAGGTTCCGGTACTAATGAAAAACTGTTTTTT.

This clone is labeled as medium-sized. The chain has TRBV9 and TRBJ1-4; no definite D call. The CDR3 is 15 residues long. The germline V gene encodes CDR1 SGDLS and CDR2 YYNGEE. Trimming took off 0 bases at V and 4 bases at J, with 10 bases between the two ends. For the CDR3, the DNA is TGTGCCAGCAGCGTAGGTGGCAGGCGTAATGAAAAACTGTTTTTT. Translating it yields CASSVGGRRNEKLFF. The whole variable domain, remainder taken from reference TRBV9 and TRBJ1-4, is DSGVTQTPKHLITATGQRVTLRCSPRSGDLSVYWYQQSLDQGLQFLIQYYNGEERAKGNILERFSAQQFPDLHSELNLSSLELGDSALYFCASSVGGRRNEKLFFGSGTQLSVL.

J is TRBJ1-4 and V is TRBV28, with 9 bases lining up with TRBD1. Germline V lookup: CDR1 MDHEN, CDR2 SYDVKM. The CDR3 sequence is 14 residues long. The CDR3 sequence is CAHKGTGRGEKLFF. DNA of the CDR3: TGTGCGCACAAGGGGACAGGGAGGGGCGAAAAACTGTTTTTT.

V usage is TRBV28 and J usage is TRBJ1-5; D possibly corresponds to TRBD1 (6 bases). Germline CDR1 reads MDHEN; CDR2 reads SYDVKM. The CDR3 covers 16 residues. Between the trimmed V and J ends, which lost 4 bases and 1 base, there was a span of 14 bases. CDR3 DNA sequence: TGTGCCAGCAGTTCCACAGGGTTCGGAAGCAATCAGCCCCAGCATTTT. It specifies CASSSTGFGSNQPQHF. Based on the CDR3 plus reference TRBV28 and TRBJ1-5, the full variable domain is DVKVTQSSRYLVKRTGEKVFLECVQDMDHENMFWYRQDPGLGLRLIYFSYDVKMKEKGDIPEGYSVSREKKERFSLILESASTNQTSMYLCASSSTGFGSNQPQHFGDGTRLSIL.

V usage is TRBV28 and J usage is TRBJ1-2, with unresolved D. Germline values: CDR1 MDHEN, CDR2 SYDVKM. The CDR3 is made up of 12 amino acids. Deletions cut 4 bases from V and 4 bases from J, with 7 bases between. The chain's CDR3 is CASSSSLYGYTF. CDR3 in DNA: TGTGCCAGCAGTTCCTCACTCTATGGCTACACCTTC.

The rearrangement links TRBV9 to TRBJ1-4, with 8 bases identical to TRBD1. The trim removed 4 bases at V and 7 bases at J, leaving 6 bases unmatched. This CDR3 is 14 amino acids long. Germline V gene sequence: CDR1 SGDLS, CDR2 YYNGEE. In DNA form, the CDR3 reads TGTGCCAGCAGCCCACAGACAGGGGCTGAAAAACTGTTTTTT. Protein product: CASSPQTGAEKLFF.

The chain carries TRBV7-9 and TRBJ1-2; 8 bases are a match to TRBD1. V shed 5 bases, J shed 8 bases, and the junction held 7 bases outside the gene matches. The CDR3 totals 13 residues. Germline V gene lookup returns CDR1 SEHNR and CDR2 FQNEAQ (reference sequence). CDR3 protein: CASSPGQGLGYTF. CDR3 sequence (DNA): TGTGCCAGCAGCCCCGGACAGGGTTTGGGCTACACCTTC. Full variable domain (outside the CDR3, taken from reference TRBV7-9 and TRBJ1-2): DTGVSQNPRHKITKRGQNVTFRCDPISEHNRLYWYRQTLGQGPEFLTYFQNEAQLEKSRLLSDRFSAERPKGSFSTLEIQRTEQGDSAMYLCASSPGQGLGYTFGSGTRLTVV.

The chain is built from TRBV29-1 and TRBJ1-5; D possibly corresponds to TRBD1 (5 bases). The CDR3 extends over 12 amino acids. The V end was cut by 4 bases, the J end by 2 bases, with 6 bases between. Germline assignment: CDR1 SQVTM and CDR2 ANQGSEA. The CDR3 sequence is CSVGDGNQPQHF. Here the CDR3 DNA reads TGCAGCGTTGGGGACGGCAATCAGCCCCAGCATTTT.

The CDR3 coding sequence is TGTGCCAGCAGTCCCCGGCCGGGCAATCAGCCCCAGCATTTT. Translating it yields CASSPRPGNQPQHF. The rearrangement uses TRBV25-1 and TRBJ1-5; D unclear. The CDR3 runs to 14 residues. Germline assignment: CDR1 MGHDK and CDR2 SYGVNS. V lost 5 bases to trimming and J lost 2 bases, with 10 bases between them.

V is TRBV4-1 and J is TRBJ2-6; 11 positions match TRBD1. The germline gives CDR1 MGHRA, CDR2 YSYEKL. The junction had 8 bases not matched to a gene; V was cut back by 1 base and J by 3 bases. The CDR3 is made up of 19 amino acids. The CDR3 is CASSQGGWTGGIGANVLTF. The CDR3 DNA is TGCGCCAGCAGCCAAGGGGGCTGGACAGGGGGCATTGGGGCCAACGTCCTGACTTTC.